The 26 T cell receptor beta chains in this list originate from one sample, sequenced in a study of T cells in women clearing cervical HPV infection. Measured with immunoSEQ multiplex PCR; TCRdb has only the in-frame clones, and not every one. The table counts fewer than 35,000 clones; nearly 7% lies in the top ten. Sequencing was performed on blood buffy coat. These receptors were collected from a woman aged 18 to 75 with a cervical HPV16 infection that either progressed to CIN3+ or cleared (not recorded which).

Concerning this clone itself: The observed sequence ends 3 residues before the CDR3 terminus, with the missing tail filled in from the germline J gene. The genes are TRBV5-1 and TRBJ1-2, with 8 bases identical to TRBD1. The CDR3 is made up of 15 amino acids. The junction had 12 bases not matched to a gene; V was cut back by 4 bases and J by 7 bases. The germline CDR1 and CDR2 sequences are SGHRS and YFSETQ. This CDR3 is CASSAPDRVNGGYTF. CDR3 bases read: TGCGCCAGCAGCGCGCCGGACAGGGTCAATGGTGGC.

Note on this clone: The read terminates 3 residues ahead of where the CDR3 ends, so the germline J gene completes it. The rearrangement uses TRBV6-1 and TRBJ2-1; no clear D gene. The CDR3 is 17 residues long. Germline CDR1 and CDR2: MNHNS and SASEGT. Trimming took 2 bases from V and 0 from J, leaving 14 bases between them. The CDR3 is CASSELYRSSSYNEQFF. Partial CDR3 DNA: TGTGCCAGCAGTGAATTGTATCGGTCAAGCTCCTACAATGAG.

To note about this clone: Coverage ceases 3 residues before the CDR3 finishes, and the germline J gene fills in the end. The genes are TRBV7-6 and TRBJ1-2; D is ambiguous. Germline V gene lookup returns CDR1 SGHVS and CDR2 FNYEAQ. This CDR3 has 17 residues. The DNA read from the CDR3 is TGTGCCAGCAGCCTTCGGACTAGCAGTTATCACACAGATACC. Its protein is CASSLRTSSYHTDT. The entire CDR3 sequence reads CASSLRTSSYHTDTYTF.

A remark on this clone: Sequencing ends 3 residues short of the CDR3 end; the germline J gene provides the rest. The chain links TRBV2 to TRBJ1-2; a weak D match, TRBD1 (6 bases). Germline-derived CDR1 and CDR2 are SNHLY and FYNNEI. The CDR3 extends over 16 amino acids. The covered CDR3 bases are TGTGCCAGCAGTGCCCCCCGGGACAAGCCTTTCGACGAC. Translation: CASSAPRDKPFDD. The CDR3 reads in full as CASSAPRDKPFDDYTF.

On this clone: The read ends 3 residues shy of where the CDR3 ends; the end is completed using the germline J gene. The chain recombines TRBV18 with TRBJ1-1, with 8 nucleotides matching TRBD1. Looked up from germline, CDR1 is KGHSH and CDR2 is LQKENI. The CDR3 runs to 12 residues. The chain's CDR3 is CASSRTGPEAFF. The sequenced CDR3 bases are TGTGCCAGCTCACGGACAGGGCCAGAA.

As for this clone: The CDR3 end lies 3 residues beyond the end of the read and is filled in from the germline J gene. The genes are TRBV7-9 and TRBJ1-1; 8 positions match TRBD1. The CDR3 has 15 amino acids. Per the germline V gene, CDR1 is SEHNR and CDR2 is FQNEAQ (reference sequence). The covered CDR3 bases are TGTGCCAGCAGCTCCGAAAGGACAGGGTTTTCCGAA. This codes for CASSSERTGFSE. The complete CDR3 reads CASSSERTGFSEAFF.

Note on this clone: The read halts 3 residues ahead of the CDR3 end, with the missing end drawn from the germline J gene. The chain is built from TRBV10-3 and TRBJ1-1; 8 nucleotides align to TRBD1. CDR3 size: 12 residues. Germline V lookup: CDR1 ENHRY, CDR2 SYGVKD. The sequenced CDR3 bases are TGTGCCATCAGTTCAGGGGGCTTAGAA. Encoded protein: CAISSGGLE. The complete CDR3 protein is CAISSGGLEAFF.

CDR3: CASATGLGSPLHF. The sequenced part of the CDR3 DNA is TGTGCCAGCGCGACAGGGCTGGGTTCACCC. The J gene is TRBJ1-6, the V gene TRBV19, with 7 bases aligning to TRBD1. The CDR3 end is not reached by the read, which stops 3 residues before it; the germline J gene fills it in. Germline lookup yields CDR1 LNHDA and CDR2 SQIVND (reference sequence). This CDR3 is built from 13 residues. The trim removed 9 bases at V and 9 bases at J, leaving 8 bases unmatched.

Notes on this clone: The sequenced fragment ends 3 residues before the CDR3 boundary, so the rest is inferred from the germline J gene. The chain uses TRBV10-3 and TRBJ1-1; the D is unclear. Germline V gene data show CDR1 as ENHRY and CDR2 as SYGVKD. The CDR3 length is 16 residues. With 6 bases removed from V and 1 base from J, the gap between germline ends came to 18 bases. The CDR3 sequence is CAISTLPRGQNTEAFF. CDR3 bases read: TGTGCCATCAGCACCCTCCCCAGAGGCCAGAACACTGAA.

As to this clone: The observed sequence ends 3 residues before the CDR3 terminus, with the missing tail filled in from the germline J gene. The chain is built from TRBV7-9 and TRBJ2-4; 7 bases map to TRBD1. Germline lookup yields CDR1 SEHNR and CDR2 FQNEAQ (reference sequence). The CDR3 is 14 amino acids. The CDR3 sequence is CASSRTSYRGGQYF. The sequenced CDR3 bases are TGTGCCAGCAGCCGGACTTCCTACAGGGGCGGT. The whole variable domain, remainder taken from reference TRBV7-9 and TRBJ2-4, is DTGVSQNPRHKITKRGQNVTFRCDPISEHNRLYWYRQTLGQGPEFLTYFQNEAQLEKSRLLSDRFSAERPKGSFSTLEIQRTEQGDSAMYLCASSRTSYRGGQYFGAGTRLSVL.

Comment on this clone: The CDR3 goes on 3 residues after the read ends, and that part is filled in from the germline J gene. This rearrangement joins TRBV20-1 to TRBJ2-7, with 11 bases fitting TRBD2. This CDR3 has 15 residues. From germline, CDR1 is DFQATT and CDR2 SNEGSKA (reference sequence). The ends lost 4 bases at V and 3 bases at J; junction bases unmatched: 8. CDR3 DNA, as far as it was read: TGCAGTGCTACCCACGGGACTAGCGGATTCTACGAG. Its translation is CSATHGTSGFYE. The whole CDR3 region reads CSATHGTSGFYEQYF.

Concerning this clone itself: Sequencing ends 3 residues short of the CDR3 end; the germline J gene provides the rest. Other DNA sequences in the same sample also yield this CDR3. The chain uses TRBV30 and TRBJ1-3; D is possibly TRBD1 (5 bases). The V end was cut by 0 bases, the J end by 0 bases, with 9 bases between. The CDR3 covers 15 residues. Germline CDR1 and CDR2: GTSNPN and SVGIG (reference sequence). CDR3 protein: CAWSVRGYSGNTIYF. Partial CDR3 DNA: TGTGCCTGGAGTGTACGGGGGTACTCTGGAAACACC.

The part of the CDR3 DNA that was read is TGTGCCAGCAGCACTAATCACTACGAG. It is translated as CASSTNHYE. In full, the CDR3 reads CASSTNHYEQYF. The V call is TRBV7-6, the J call TRBJ2-7; no reliable D call. The observed sequence ends 3 residues before the CDR3 terminus, with the missing tail filled in from the germline J gene. Germline V CDR1 and CDR2: SGHVS, FNYEAQ. The CDR3 runs 12 residues. V was trimmed by 5 bases and J by 3 bases, leaving 8 bases between them.

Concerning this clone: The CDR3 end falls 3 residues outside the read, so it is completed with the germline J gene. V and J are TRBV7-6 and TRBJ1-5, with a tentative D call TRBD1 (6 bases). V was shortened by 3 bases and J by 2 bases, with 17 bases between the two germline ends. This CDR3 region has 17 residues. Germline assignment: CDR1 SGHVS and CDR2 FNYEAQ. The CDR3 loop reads CASSFFILGARNQPQHF. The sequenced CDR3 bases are TGTGCCAGCAGCTTTTTCATCCTGGGGGCCCGCAATCAGCCC.

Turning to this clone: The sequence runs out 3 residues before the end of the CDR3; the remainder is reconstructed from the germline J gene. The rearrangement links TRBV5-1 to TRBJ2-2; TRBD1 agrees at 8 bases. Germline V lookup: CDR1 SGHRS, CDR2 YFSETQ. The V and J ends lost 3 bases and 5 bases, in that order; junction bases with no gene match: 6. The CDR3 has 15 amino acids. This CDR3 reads CASSSTGVGTGELFF. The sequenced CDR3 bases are TGCGCCAGCAGCTCGACAGGGGTTGGGACCGGGGAG.

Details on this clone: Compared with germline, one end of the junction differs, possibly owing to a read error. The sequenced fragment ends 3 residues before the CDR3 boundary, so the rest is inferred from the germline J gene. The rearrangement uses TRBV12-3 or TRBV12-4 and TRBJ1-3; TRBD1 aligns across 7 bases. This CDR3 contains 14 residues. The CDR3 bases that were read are TGTGCCAGCCTCCGGACAGGCCTTGGAAACACT. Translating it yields CASLRTGLGNT. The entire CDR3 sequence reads CASLRTGLGNTIYF.

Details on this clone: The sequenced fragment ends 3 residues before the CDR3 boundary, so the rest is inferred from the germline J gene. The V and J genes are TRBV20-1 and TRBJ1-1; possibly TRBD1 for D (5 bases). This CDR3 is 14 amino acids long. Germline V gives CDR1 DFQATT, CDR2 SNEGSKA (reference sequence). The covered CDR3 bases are TGCAGTGCTAGAGATGGGGGGGGGTACCTCATA. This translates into CSARDGGGYLI. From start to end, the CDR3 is CSARDGGGYLIAFF.

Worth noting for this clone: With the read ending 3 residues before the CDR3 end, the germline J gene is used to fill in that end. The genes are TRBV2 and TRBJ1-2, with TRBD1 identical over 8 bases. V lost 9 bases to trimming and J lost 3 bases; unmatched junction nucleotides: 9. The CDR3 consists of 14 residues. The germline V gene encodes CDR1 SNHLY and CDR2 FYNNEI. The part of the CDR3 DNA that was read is TGTGCCAGTACCGGGACAGGTTATGACTATGGC. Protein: CASTGTGYDYG. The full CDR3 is CASTGTGYDYGYTF.

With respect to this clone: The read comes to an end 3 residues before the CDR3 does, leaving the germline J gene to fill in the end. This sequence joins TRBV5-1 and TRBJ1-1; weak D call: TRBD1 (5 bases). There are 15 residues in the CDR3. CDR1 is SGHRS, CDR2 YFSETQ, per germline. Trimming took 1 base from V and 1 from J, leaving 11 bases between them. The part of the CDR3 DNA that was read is TGCGCCAGCAGCTTGATGGCAGGGCAGAACACTGAA. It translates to CASSLMAGQNTE. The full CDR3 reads CASSLMAGQNTEAFF. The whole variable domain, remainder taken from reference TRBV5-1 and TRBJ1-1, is KAGVTQTPRYLIKTRGQQVTLSCSPISGHRSVSWYQQTPGQGLQFLFEYFSETQRNKGNFPGRFSGRQFSNSRSEMNVSTLELGDSALYLCASSLMAGQNTEAFFGQGTRLTVV.

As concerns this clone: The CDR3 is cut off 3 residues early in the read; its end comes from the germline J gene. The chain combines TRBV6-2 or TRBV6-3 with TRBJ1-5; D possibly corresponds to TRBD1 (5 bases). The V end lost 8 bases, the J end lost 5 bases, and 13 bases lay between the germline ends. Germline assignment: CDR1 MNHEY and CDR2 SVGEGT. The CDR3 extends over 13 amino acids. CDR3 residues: CASVGGGYQPQHF. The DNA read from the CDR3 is TGTGCCAGCGTCGGGGGAGGATATCAGCCC.

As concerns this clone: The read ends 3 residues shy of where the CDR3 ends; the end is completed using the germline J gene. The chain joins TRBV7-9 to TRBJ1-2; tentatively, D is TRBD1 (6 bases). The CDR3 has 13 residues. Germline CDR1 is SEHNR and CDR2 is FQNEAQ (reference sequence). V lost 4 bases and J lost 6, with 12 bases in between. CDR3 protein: CASSSGTSDGYTF. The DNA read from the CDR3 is TGTGCCAGCAGCTCTGGGACATCAGATGGC.

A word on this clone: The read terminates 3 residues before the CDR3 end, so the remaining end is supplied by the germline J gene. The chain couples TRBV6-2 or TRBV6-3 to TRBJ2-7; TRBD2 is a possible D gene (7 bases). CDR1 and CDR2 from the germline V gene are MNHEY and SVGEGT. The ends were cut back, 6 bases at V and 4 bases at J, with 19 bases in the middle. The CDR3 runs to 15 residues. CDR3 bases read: TGTGCCAGCAGAGGTGGGGGGGGGCGCGTGTACGAG. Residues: CASRGGGGRVYE. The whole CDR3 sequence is CASRGGGGRVYEQYF.

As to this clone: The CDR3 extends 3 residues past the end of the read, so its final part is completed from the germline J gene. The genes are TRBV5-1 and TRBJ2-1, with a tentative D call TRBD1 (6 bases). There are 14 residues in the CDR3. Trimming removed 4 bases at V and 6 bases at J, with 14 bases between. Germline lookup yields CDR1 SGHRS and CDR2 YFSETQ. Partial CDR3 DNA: TGCGCCAGCAGCCCGTCAGGGGTATTCAATGAG. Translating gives CASSPSGVFNE. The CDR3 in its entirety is CASSPSGVFNEQFF.

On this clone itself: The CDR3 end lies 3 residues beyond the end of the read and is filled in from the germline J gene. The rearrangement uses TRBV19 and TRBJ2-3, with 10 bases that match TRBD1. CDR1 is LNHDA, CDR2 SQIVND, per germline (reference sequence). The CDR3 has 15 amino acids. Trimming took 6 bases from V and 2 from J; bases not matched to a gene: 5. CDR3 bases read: TGTGCCAGTAGCTTCGGGACAGGGGACACAGATACG. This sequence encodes CASSFGTGDTDT. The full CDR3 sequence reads CASSFGTGDTDTQYF.

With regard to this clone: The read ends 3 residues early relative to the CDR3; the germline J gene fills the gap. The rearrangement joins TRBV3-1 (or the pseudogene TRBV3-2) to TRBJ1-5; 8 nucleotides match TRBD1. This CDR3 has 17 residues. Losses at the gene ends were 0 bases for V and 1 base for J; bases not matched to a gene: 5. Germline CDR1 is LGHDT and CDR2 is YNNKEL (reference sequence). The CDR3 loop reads CASSQEPYRGSNQPQHF. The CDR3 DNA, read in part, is TGTGCCAGCAGCCAAGAACCCTACAGGGGGAGCAATCAGCCC.

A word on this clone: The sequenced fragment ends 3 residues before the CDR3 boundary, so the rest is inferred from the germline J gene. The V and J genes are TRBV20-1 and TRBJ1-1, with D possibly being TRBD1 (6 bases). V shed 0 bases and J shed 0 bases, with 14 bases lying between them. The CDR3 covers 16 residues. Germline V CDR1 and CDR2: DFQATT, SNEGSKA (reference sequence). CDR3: CSARDKQGNLNTEAFF. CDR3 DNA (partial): TGCAGTGCTAGAGATAAACAGGGAAATCTGAACACTGAA.